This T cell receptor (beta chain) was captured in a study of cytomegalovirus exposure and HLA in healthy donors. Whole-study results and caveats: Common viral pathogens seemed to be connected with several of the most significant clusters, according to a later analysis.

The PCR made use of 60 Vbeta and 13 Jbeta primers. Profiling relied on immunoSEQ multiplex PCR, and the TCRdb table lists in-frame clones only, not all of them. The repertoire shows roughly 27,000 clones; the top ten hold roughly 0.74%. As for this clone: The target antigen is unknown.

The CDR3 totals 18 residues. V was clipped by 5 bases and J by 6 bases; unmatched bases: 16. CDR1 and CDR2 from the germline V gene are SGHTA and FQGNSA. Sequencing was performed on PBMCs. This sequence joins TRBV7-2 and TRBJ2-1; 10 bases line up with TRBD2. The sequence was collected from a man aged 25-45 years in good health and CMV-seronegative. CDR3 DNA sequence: TGTGCCAGCAGCCAGACGGGGGCTAGCGGGAGATCGTCCAATGAGCAGTTCTTC. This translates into CASSQTGASGRSSNEQFF. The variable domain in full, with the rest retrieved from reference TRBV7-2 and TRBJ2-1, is GAGVSQSPSNKVTEKGKDVELRCDPISGHTALYWYRQSLGQGLEFLIYFQGNSAPDKSGLPSDRFSAERTGGSVSTLTIQRTQQEDSAVYLCASSQTGASGRSSNEQFFGPGTRLTVL.